Following are 18 T cell receptor beta chains from one sample sequenced in a study of cytomegalovirus exposure and HLA in healthy donors. PCR involved 60 Vbeta and 13 Jbeta primers. Repertoires were generated with immunoSEQ multiplex PCR, while TCRdb's copy carries only in-frame clones and drops some. The table lists 130,000 or so clones. Sequencing input: PBMCs. Receptor source: a woman in her 40s in good health and CMV-seronegative.

J is TRBJ2-2 and V is TRBV2; 9 nucleotides agree with TRBD1. The length of the CDR3 is 15 residues. V dropped 2 bases and J dropped 3; count of bases not matched to a gene: 1. Germline loops: CDR1 SNHLY, CDR2 FYNNEI. The CDR3 DNA is TGTGCCAGCAGTGAAAGACAGGGGGACACCGGGGAGCTGTTTTTT. Translating gives CASSERQGDTGELFF.

The chain links TRBV19 to TRBJ1-2, with TRBD1 matching over 7 bases. The CDR3 runs 14 residues. With 6 bases clipped from V and 3 bases from J, the junction kept 7 bases outside the gene matches. The germline CDR1 and CDR2 sequences are LNHDA and SQIVND (reference sequence). CDR3 in amino acids: CASRMTGIDYGYTF. CDR3 DNA: TGTGCCAGTAGGATGACAGGGATTGACTATGGCTACACCTTC.

For the CDR3, the DNA is TGTGCCAGCAGTACACAGGGGTTTAGCACTGAAGCTTTCTTT. Its translation: CASSTQGFSTEAFF. The chain uses TRBV5-4 and TRBJ1-1; TRBD1 matches at 7 bases. The CDR3 runs to 14 residues. Losses at the gene ends were 5 bases for V and 4 bases for J; bases not matched to a gene: 8. Germline CDR1 reads SGHNT; CDR2 reads YYREEE (reference sequence).

This rearrangement joins TRBV27 to TRBJ1-5, with a weak D call TRBD1 (5 bases). Trimming took off 6 bases at V and 6 bases at J, with 12 bases between the two ends. The CDR3 has 13 residues. The germline gives CDR1 MNHEY, CDR2 SMNVEV (reference sequence). CDR3 in amino acids: CASRLQGTQPQHF. The CDR3 nucleotides are TGTGCCAGCAGACTGCAGGGTACTCAGCCCCAGCATTTT.

The V and J genes are TRBV19 and TRBJ1-6; 7 bases are shared with TRBD1. The CDR3 contains 15 residues. The J segment lost 14 bases and the V segment lost 5 bases, leaving 15 bases of the junction unmatched. Germline V gene lookup returns CDR1 LNHDA and CDR2 SQIVND (reference sequence). The CDR3 DNA is TGTGCCAGTAGTCCTCAGGGACAGACCATAGGGTCCCTCCACTTT. Translating it yields CASSPQGQTIGSLHF.

The V call is TRBV7-9, the J call TRBJ1-1; TRBD1 agrees at 8 bases. From germline, CDR1 is SEHNR and CDR2 FQNEAQ (reference sequence). The CDR3 runs to 13 residues. The V segment lost 8 bases and the J segment 4 bases; nucleotides outside the gene matches: 6. The CDR3 reads CASYQGAGTEAFF. The CDR3 region has the DNA TGTGCCAGCTATCAGGGGGCGGGCACTGAAGCTTTCTTT.

The chain couples TRBV5-1 to TRBJ2-5; 9 bases fit TRBD1. Germline V CDR1 and CDR2: SGHRS, YFSETQ. The CDR3 length is 15 residues. V gave up 0 bases and J gave up 4 bases; unmatched junction bases: 4. Here the CDR3 DNA reads TGCGCCAGCAGCTTGGTCACAGGGGGCTCAGAGACCCAGTACTTC. It encodes CASSLVTGGSETQYF.

This rearrangement joins TRBV7-2 to TRBJ1-1, with a possible D match to TRBD1 (5 bases). Trimming left V 8 bases short and J 3 bases short, with 10 bases between. The CDR3 spans 12 residues. Germline V CDR1 and CDR2: SGHTA, FQGNSA. The CDR3 is CASRGRDTEAFF. In DNA, the CDR3 is TGTGCCAGCCGGGGGAGGGACACTGAAGCTTTCTTT.

The gene calls are TRBV6-5 and TRBJ2-5; 9 bases match TRBD2. CDR3 length equals 16 residues. Germline assignment: CDR1 MNHEY and CDR2 SVGAGI. The junction had 7 bases not matched to a gene; V was cut back by 0 bases and J by 5 bases. The CDR3 here is CASSYSSSGKSETQYF. The DNA for the CDR3 is TGTGCCAGCAGTTACTCGTCTAGCGGGAAATCGGAGACCCAGTACTTC.

Concerning this clone itself: Other DNA sequences from this sample encode an identical CDR3 as well. This chain uses TRBV18 with TRBJ1-6, with 9 bases that match TRBD1. Trimming removed 5 bases from V and 13 bases from J; junction bases left unmatched: 12. The CDR3 consists of 15 residues. Germline CDR1 and CDR2: KGHSH and LQKENI. The CDR3 reads CASSYSGQGQSPLHF. As DNA, the CDR3 is TGTGCCAGCTCATATTCCGGACAGGGGCAATCCCCCCTCCACTTT.

This chain uses TRBV7-9 with TRBJ1-4; weak D call: TRBD1 (6 bases). Trimming stripped 3 bases from V and 1 base from J, with 12 bases between. The germline V gene has CDR1 SEHNR and CDR2 FQNEAQ (reference sequence). The CDR3 contains 16 residues. The CDR3 reads CASSLARTVTNEKLFF. CDR3 coding DNA: TGTGCCAGCAGCTTGGCCAGGACAGTAACTAATGAAAAACTGTTTTTT. Drawing the rest from reference TRBV7-9 and TRBJ1-4, the complete variable domain is DTGVSQNPRHKITKRGQNVTFRCDPISEHNRLYWYRQTLGQGPEFLTYFQNEAQLEKSRLLSDRFSAERPKGSFSTLEIQRTEQGDSAMYLCASSLARTVTNEKLFFGSGTQLSVL.

The gene calls are TRBV6-6 and TRBJ1-5; D perhaps matches TRBD1 (5 bases). The CDR3 has 16 amino acids. V lost 5 bases, J lost 0 bases, and 14 bases lay in between. Germline V lookup: CDR1 MNHNY, CDR2 SVGAGI (reference sequence). CDR3: CASSPPGLNSNQPQHF. The CDR3 DNA reads TGTGCCAGCAGTCCTCCGGGACTCAATAGCAATCAGCCCCAGCATTTT.

The V call is TRBV4-1, the J call TRBJ1-3; 7 bases fit TRBD1. V gave up 5 bases and J gave up 0 bases; unmatched junction bases: 10. The CDR3 is 17 amino acids. CDR1 and CDR2 from the germline V gene are MGHRA and YSYEKL. The chain's CDR3 is CASSDRDRLSSGNTIYF. The CDR3 nucleotides are TGCGCCAGCAGCGACCGGGACAGACTTTCCTCTGGAAACACCATATATTTT.

The chain is built from TRBV6-1 and TRBJ1-2, with 7 bases lining up with TRBD1. With 6 bases clipped from V and 3 bases from J, the junction kept 4 bases outside the gene matches. The V gene's germline CDR1 is MNHNS and CDR2 SASEGT. The CDR3 extends over 13 amino acids. The CDR3 coding sequence is TGTGCCAGCAGCGACAGGGAACACTATGGCTACACCTTC. This translates into CASSDREHYGYTF.

The rearrangement links TRBV6-1 to TRBJ1-5; possible D gene TRBD1, 6 bases. CDR1 is MNHNS and CDR2 is SASEGT in the germline V gene. V was pared by 3 bases and J by 3 bases, with 12 bases between. The CDR3 loop spans 15 amino acids. CDR3 sequence reads: CASSDSRGLNQPQHF. The CDR3 DNA reads TGTGCCAGCAGTGATTCCAGGGGCCTCAATCAGCCCCAGCATTTT.

The chain has TRBV19 and TRBJ1-2, with 9 bases identical to TRBD1. The CDR3 is made up of 14 amino acids. Germline V gives CDR1 LNHDA, CDR2 SQIVND (reference sequence). The junction had 5 bases not matched to a gene; V was cut back by 5 bases and J by 4 bases. The DNA of the CDR3 is TGTGCCAGTAGTGGCGGGACAGGGCGCTATGGCTACACCTTC. Its protein product is CASSGGTGRYGYTF.

The chain uses TRBV7-9 and TRBJ2-4; 7 nucleotides match TRBD2. With V trimmed by 5 bases and J by 9 bases, 10 bases remained unmatched. Germline CDR1 is SEHNR and CDR2 is FQNEAQ (reference sequence). The CDR3 totals 14 residues. CDR3 in DNA: TGTGCCAGCAGCAGCGGGACCAGGGCAACCATTCAGTACTTC. As protein: CASSSGTRATIQYF.

The chain recombines TRBV2 with TRBJ1-6; 11 bases are shared with TRBD1. The CDR3 spans 14 residues. Looked up from germline, CDR1 is SNHLY and CDR2 is FYNNEI. V lost 6 bases and J lost 17; bases outside the gene matches: 12. The chain's CDR3 is CASRGTGGRDTVHF. In DNA form, the CDR3 reads TGTGCCAGCAGGGGGACAGGGGGTCGGGATACAGTCCACTTT.